This T cell receptor beta chain originates from a study of shared clonotypes between healthy human individuals. Study overall: Donors consisted of two women and a few men between 18 and 49.

This CDR3 has 16 amino acids. CDR1 and CDR2 (germline): SNHLY, FYNNEI. Trimming cost V 11 bases and J 1 base; bases outside gene matches: 11. When replicate PCRs were run on sorted subsets, they used around 200 ng DNA, some 30,000 T cell genomes. Sequencing was performed with immunoSEQ multiplex PCR; in TCRdb, only in-frame clones are kept and a portion is missing. Of 1,500,000 or so clones listed, 98% to 99% were seen once; the top ten hold about 0.35%. The specimen sequenced was naive CD4+ T cells sorted from blood. Subset in this sample: CD45RA+ positively selected. The chain joins TRBV2 to TRBJ2-1; 10 bases line up with TRBD2. The receptor was isolated from a man aged 25-45 years in good health. This CDR3 is CAGKGSGRGSYNEQFF. For the CDR3, the DNA is TGTGCCGGAAAGGGGAGCGGGAGGGGATCCTACAATGAGCAGTTCTTC.